A single sample is the source of the 10 T cell receptor beta chains below, sequenced in a study of T cell changes during pregnancy in multiple sclerosis. Data came from immunoSEQ multiplex PCR; TCRdb stores just in-frame clones and leaves some out. The profile covers some 64,000 clones, with approximately 91% appearing a single time and 2.3% taken by the ten largest. Source: peripheral blood, taken in the first trimester of pregnancy. The receptors here all came from a female donor with multiple sclerosis, enrolled in a pregnancy study.

The V gene is TRBV27, the J gene TRBJ2-6, with D possibly being TRBD1 (6 bases). Germline V CDR1 and CDR2: MNHEY, SMNVEV (reference sequence). The V gene lost 2 bases and the J gene lost 2 bases, with 10 bases spanning the gap. CDR3 length: 16 residues. The CDR3 spells CASSLRGLTGANVLTF. CDR3 nucleotide sequence: TGTGCCAGCAGTTTAAGGGGGTTAACTGGGGCCAACGTCCTGACTTTC.

This chain joins TRBV19 and TRBJ2-3; 9 nucleotides agree with TRBD2. The germline CDR1 and CDR2 sequences are LNHDA and SQIVND (reference sequence). The trim removed 1 base at V and 1 base at J, leaving 3 bases unmatched. The CDR3 has 16 residues. Here the CDR3 reads CASSIAAGGRTDTQYF. DNA of the CDR3: TGTGCCAGTAGTATAGCCGCGGGGGGGCGCACAGATACGCAGTATTTT.

V usage is TRBV5-1 and J usage is TRBJ2-5; 8 positions match TRBD2. V was pared by 6 bases and J by 5 bases, with 9 bases of the junction left unmatched. CDR3 length: 14 residues. Germline CDR1 reads SGHRS; CDR2 reads YFSETQ. The CDR3 DNA sequence: TGCGCCAGCAAGGACGGGGGGGCCGGGGAGACCCAGTACTTC. Its translation: CASKDGGAGETQYF.

The chain uses TRBV7-8 and TRBJ1-1; 7 bases match TRBD1. CDR3 length: 13 amino acids. J gave up 11 bases and V 6 bases, and 12 bases lay outside the gene matches. Germline V lookup: CDR1 SGHVS, CDR2 FQNEAQ. The CDR3 coding sequence is TGTGCCAGCAGATCCACCCCTACAGGGGACGCTTTCTTT. Protein product: CASRSTPTGDAFF.

The chain has TRBV28 and TRBJ2-7; 9 positions match TRBD1. From germline, CDR1 is MDHEN and CDR2 SYDVKM. J was trimmed by 1 base and V by 6 bases; bases with no gene match: 7. CDR3 length: 15 residues. The CDR3 region is CASSTAGQGSYEQYF. CDR3 nucleotide sequence: TGTGCCAGCAGCACTGCCGGACAGGGGTCCTACGAGCAGTACTTC.

This clone was seen a single time. This chain uses TRBV21-1 with TRBJ1-6; the table gives TRBD1 as D, unverified against the DNA. TRBV21-1 is described as a pseudogene. The CDR3 totals 16 residues. The CDR3 protein is CASRDGIGTPNSPLHF. The CDR3 coding sequence is TGTGCCAGCCGGGACGGGATTGGGACACCTAATTCACCCCTCCACTTT.

This chain joins TRBV5-1 and TRBJ1-1; TRBD1 might be the D (6 bases). Per the germline V gene, CDR1 is SGHRS and CDR2 is YFSETQ. The V end lost 4 bases, the J end lost 4 bases, and 20 bases lay between the germline ends. CDR3 length: 16 residues. The CDR3: CASSMPQGVVGTEAFF. CDR3 sequence (DNA): TGCGCCAGCAGCATGCCACAGGGAGTAGTCGGCACTGAAGCTTTCTTT.

The chain recombines TRBV29-1 with TRBJ1-1, with D tentatively TRBD1 (5 bases). The V gene's germline CDR1 is SQVTM and CDR2 ANQGSEA. Trimming removed 2 bases at V and 0 bases at J, with 7 bases between. The CDR3 has 13 amino acids. The CDR3 reads CSVERQMNTEAFF. The CDR3 nucleotides read TGCAGCGTTGAACGACAGATGAACACTGAAGCTTTCTTT.

V is TRBV6-1 and J is TRBJ1-1, with a weak D call TRBD1 (5 bases). Germline V gives CDR1 MNHNS, CDR2 SASEGT. V lost 6 bases and J 6 bases, leaving 20 bases between the germline ends. This CDR3 contains 15 residues. As DNA, the CDR3 is TGTGCCAGCAGGCTATCCTCAGGGATTCTCGCTGAAGCTTTCTTT. Translated: CASRLSSGILAEAFF.

The genes are TRBV30 and TRBJ1-4; weak D call: TRBD1 (6 bases). Germline CDR1 is GTSNPN and CDR2 is SVGIG (reference sequence). The CDR3 spans 13 residues. V was cut by 0 bases and J by 13 bases, with 15 bases left in between. The CDR3 region has the DNA TGTGCCTGGAGTGTAGGGGGACACCAGGGACTGTTTTTT. Residues: CAWSVGGHQGLFF.